This record covers a single T cell receptor beta chain. Its specificity is unknown. This record comes from a study of cytomegalovirus exposure and HLA in healthy donors. In the PCR, 60 Vbeta and 13 Jbeta primers were used. Method: immunoSEQ multiplex PCR; TCRdb's copy keeps in-frame clones and lacks some. Of roughly 200,000 clones listed, less than 85% are singletons. Despite likely unrecorded immune exposures, the donors were nominally healthy at the time of sampling. Trimming removed 3 bases from V and 4 bases from J, with 9 bases in between. The germline CDR1 and CDR2 sequences are SGHAT and FQNNGV. The CDR3 spans 13 residues. General observations from the study: Cytomegalovirus status was reportedly diagnosed by the classifier with high sensitivity and specificity.

The TCR sequence derives from a boy aged 5-17 years in good health and CMV-seronegative. The J gene is TRBJ1-2, the V gene TRBV11-2, with unresolved D. Sequencing used PBMCs. In nucleotides, the CDR3 is TGTGCCAGCAGCTTCGTACAGCCCTATGGCTACACCTTC. It yields the protein CASSFVQPYGYTF.